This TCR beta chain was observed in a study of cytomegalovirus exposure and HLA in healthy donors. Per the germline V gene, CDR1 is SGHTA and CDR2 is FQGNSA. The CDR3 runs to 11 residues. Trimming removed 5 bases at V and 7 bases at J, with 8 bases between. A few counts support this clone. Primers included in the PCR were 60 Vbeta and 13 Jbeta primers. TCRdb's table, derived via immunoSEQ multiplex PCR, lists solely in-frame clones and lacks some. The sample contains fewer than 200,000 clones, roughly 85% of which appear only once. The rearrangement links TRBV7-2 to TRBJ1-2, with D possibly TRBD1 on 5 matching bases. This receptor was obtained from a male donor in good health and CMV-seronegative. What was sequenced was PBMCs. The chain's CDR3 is CASSPDTGYTF. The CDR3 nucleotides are TGTGCCAGCAGCCCGGACACTGGCTACACCTTC.